This T cell receptor (beta chain) was sequenced for a study of regulatory T cells in long-lasting Graves disease. The overall study: The criterion for persistent Graves' disease was over 5 years of antithyroid drugs with positive TSH receptor antibodies. Study-level results: Sharing of public clonotypes was greater in persistent patients (about 3,000) than in new patients (around 1,000).

CDR3 regions were amplified by Arm-PCR using iRepertoire HTBI primers to build TCR beta libraries. TCRdb re-called the multiplex PCR reads with MiXCR, one entry per CDR3 protein. The sample includes about 470,000 distinct CDR3 sequences, 20% to 25% of them seen just once. This clonotype was seen repeatedly, ten times or more. Its specificity is unknown. An end of the junction differs from the germline gene, which may be a read error. Regarding time point: persistent/refractory GD, antithyroid drugs over 5 years with positive TRAb. Researchers made the TCR library from RNA that was extracted from PBMCs. As collected, the peripheral blood samples measured 7 to 9.5 milliliters each and went into EDTA tubes. The sequencing here drew on peripheral blood mononuclear cells (PBMCs), taken when the disease was refractory, from a patient treated with antithyroid drugs. The source of this sequence is a female donor with Graves disease.

The CDR3, as DNA: TGTGCCAGCAGCCCTGACAGGGTGGATCACTATGGCTACGCCTTC. Translating gives CASSPDRVDHYGYAF. The J gene is TRBJ1-2, the V gene TRBV12-3 or TRBV12-4, with TRBD1 identical over 7 bases. CDR3 size: 15 residues.